This T cell receptor beta chain was identified during a study of Ad26.COV2.S vaccination and SARS-CoV-2 variants. Regarding the study as a whole: It was vaccine recipients, not placebo recipients, who had the higher spike-specific TCR breadth.

In regard to this clone: The antigen is not known.

Treatment denoted: 19 received Ad26.COV2.S at low or high dose, single or two shots; roughly 5 received placebo; per-sample allocation not given. Collection of samples fell on day 63 after the first vaccine or placebo injection. Libraries were prepared by immunoSEQ multiplex PCR; TCRdb keeps only in-frame clonotypes and omits some of them. Among approximately 240,000 clones, 88% were seen once, and the ten largest hold around 10%. Germline V gene lookup returns CDR1 SGHRS and CDR2 YFSETQ. This CDR3 comprises 18 residues. The trim removed 4 bases at V and 6 bases at J, leaving 14 bases unmatched. The input for sequencing was peripheral blood, taken in a trial of Ad26.COV2.S vaccine versus placebo. The receptor comes from a person between 18 and 59 years old who received the Ad26.COV2.S COVID-19 vaccine or a placebo. This chain uses TRBV5-1 with TRBJ2-7, with TRBD2 matching 15 bases. The CDR3 sequence is CASSPFQIGTSGRFEQYF. The CDR3 DNA follows: TGCGCCAGCAGCCCCTTCCAAATCGGGACTAGCGGGAGGTTCGAGCAGTACTTC.